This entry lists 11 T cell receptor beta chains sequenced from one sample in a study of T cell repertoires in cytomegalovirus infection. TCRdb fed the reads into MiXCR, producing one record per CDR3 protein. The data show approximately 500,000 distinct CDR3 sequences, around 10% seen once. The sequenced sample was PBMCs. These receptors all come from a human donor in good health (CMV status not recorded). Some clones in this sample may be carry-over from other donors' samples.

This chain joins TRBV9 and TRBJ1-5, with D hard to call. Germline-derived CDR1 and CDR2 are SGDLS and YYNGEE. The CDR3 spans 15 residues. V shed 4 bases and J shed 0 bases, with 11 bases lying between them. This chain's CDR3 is CASSQKGHSNQPQHF. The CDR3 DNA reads TGTGCCAGCAGCCAAAAGGGTCATAGCAATCAGCCCCAGCATTTT. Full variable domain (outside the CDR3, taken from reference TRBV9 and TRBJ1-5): DSGVTQTPKHLITATGQRVTLRCSPRSGDLSVYWYQQSLDQGLQFLIQYYNGEERAKGNILERFSAQQFPDLHSELNLSSLELGDSALYFCASSQKGHSNQPQHFGDGTRLSIL.

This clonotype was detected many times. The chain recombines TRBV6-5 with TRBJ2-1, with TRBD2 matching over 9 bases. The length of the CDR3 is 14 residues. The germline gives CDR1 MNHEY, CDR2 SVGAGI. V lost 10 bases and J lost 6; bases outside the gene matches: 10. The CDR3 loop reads CATSVSGSFNEQFF. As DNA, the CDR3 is TGTGCCACTTCGGTTAGCGGGAGCTTCAATGAGCAGTTCTTC.

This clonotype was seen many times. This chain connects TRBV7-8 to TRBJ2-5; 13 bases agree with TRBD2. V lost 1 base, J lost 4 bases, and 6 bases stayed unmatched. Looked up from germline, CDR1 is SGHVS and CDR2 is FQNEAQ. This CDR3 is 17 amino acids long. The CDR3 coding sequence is TGTGCCAGCAGCTTAGGCGGGGGACTAGCGGGGAGAGAGACCCAGTACTTC. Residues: CASSLGGGLAGRETQYF.

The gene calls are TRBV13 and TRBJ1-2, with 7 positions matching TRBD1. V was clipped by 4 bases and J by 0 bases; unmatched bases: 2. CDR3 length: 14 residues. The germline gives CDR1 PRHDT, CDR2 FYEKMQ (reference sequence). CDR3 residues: CASSWGQTNYGYTF. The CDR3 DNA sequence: TGTGCCAGCAGCTGGGGACAGACTAACTATGGCTACACCTTC. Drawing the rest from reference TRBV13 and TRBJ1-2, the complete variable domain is AAGVIQSPRHLIKEKRETATLKCYPIPRHDTVYWYQQGPGQDPQFLISFYEKMQSDKGSIPDRFSAQQFSDYHSELNMSSLELGDSALYFCASSWGQTNYGYTFGSGTRLTVV.

The CDR3 nucleotides are TGTGCCAGCAGCCCACCCACTACACTGGACAATGAGCAGTTCTTC. Protein product: CASSPPTTLDNEQFF. The chain recombines TRBV7-9 with TRBJ2-1, with D unresolved. The germline V gene encodes CDR1 SEHNR and CDR2 FQNEAQ (reference sequence). This CDR3 comprises 15 residues. V was pared by 5 bases and J by 5 bases, with 16 bases between.

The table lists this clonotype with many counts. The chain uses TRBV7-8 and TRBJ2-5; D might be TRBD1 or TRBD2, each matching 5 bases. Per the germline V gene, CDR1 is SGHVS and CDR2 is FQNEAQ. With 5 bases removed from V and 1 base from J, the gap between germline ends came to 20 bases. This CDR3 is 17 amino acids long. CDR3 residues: CASSHWLTGAGQETQYF. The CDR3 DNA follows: TGTGCCAGCAGCCACTGGCTTACAGGTGCGGGCCAAGAGACCCAGTACTTC.

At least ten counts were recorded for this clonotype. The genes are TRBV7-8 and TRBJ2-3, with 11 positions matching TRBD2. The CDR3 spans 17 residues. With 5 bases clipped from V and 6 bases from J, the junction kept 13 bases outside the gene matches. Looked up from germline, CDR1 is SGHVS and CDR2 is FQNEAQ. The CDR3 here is CASSGPNSGRARDTQYF. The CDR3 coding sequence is TGTGCCAGCAGCGGACCAAATAGCGGGAGGGCCCGGGATACGCAGTATTTT.

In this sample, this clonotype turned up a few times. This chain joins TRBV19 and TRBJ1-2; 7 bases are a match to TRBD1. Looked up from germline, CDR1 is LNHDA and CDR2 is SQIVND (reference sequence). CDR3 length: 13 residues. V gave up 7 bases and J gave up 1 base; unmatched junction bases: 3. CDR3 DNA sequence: TGTGCCAGTAAAGGACAGGTTAACTATGGCTACACCTTC. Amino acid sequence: CASKGQVNYGYTF.

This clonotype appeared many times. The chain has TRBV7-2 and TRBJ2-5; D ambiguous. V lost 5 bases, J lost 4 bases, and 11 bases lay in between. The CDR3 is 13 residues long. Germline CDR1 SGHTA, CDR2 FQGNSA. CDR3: CASSATMGETQYF. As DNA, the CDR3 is TGTGCCAGCAGCGCGACGATGGGAGAGACCCAGTACTTC.

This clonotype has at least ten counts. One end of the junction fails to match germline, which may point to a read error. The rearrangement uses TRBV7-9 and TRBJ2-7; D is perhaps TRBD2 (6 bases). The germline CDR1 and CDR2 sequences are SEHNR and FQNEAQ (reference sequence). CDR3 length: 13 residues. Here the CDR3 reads CASSLATSYEQYF. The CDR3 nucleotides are TGTGCCAGCAGCCTAGCGACGTCCTACGAGCAGTACTTC.

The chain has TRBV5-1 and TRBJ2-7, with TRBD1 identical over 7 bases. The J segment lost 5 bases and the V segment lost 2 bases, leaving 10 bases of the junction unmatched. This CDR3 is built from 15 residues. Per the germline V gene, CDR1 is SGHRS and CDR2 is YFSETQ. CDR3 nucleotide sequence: TGCGCCAGCAGCTTTCGGTCGGGACAGCTCGACGAGCAGTACTTC. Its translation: CASSFRSGQLDEQYF.